This entry concerns a single TCR beta chain. The data are from a study of T cell changes during pregnancy in multiple sclerosis. Clones were read by immunoSEQ multiplex PCR, and TCRdb kept only the in-frame ones, dropping some. The sample lists 34,000 or so clones, 90% occurring once. V shed 0 bases, J shed 6 bases, and the junction held 4 bases outside the gene matches. This CDR3 has 15 amino acids. Germline loops: CDR1 SGHAT, CDR2 FQNNGV. The chain is built from TRBV11-2 and TRBJ1-5, with 8 bases lining up with TRBD1. The sequencing used CD8+ T cells from peripheral blood mononuclear cells, collected before pregnancy. This sequence was found in a female donor with multiple sclerosis, enrolled in a pregnancy study. Here the CDR3 reads CASSLDPGTGQPQHF. CDR3 nucleotides: TGTGCCAGCAGCTTAGATCCCGGGACAGGTCAGCCCCAGCATTTT.